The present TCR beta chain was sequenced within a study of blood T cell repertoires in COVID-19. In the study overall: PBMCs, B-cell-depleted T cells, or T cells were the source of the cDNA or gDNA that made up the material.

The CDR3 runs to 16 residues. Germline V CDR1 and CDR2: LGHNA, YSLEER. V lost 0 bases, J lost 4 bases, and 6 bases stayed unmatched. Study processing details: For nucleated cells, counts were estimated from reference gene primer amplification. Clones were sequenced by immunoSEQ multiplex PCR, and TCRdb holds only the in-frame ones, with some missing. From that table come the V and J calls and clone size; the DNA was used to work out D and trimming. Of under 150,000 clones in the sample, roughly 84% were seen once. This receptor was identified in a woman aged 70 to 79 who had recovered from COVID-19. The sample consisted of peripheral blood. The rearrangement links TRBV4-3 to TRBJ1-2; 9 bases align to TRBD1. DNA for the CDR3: TGCGCCAGCAGCCAAGACCGACAGGGGGTGAGCTATGGCTACACCTTC. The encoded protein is CASSQDRQGVSYGYTF.